Each of the 17 T cell receptor beta chains below was sequenced from the same sample in a study of blood T cell repertoires in COVID-19. Libraries were prepared by immunoSEQ multiplex PCR; TCRdb keeps only in-frame clonotypes and omits some of them. This table holds roughly 180,000 clones, about three quarters found once. Sample: peripheral blood. The receptors come from a woman aged 45-60 years with active or convalescent COVID-19.

The chain recombines TRBV18 with TRBJ1-1; no reliable D call. CDR1 is KGHSH and CDR2 is LQKENI in the germline V gene. V lost 3 bases and J 3 bases, leaving 8 bases between the germline ends. The CDR3 sequence is 13 residues long. The CDR3 spells CASSPWAYTEAFF. DNA of the CDR3: TGTGCCAGCTCACCTTGGGCCTACACTGAAGCTTTCTTT.

In regard to this clone: The junction departs from the called germline gene at one end, perhaps through a read error. V gene TRBV9 combines with J gene TRBJ1-6; the match to TRBD1 covers 9 bases. CDR3 size: 17 residues. Germline V lookup: CDR1 SGDLS, CDR2 YYNGEE. The CDR3 loop reads CASSDGQGTYYNSPLHF. CDR3 coding DNA: TGTGCCAGCAGCGATGGACAGGGGACATACTATAACTCACCCCTCCACTTT.

The chain links TRBV6-5 to TRBJ1-3, with a weak D call TRBD1 (5 bases). V was clipped by 6 bases and J by 3 bases, with 12 bases between them. CDR3 length: 14 residues. The germline CDR1 and CDR2 sequences are MNHEY and SVGAGI. Written as DNA, the CDR3 is TGTGCCAGCAGAAAGACAGTGGATGGAAACACCATATATTTT. Residues: CASRKTVDGNTIYF.

This clone was recorded only once. The chain recombines TRBV7-2 with TRBJ1-6; D unresolved. The CDR3 totals 13 residues. V lost 0 bases, J lost 11 bases, and 8 bases lay in between. CDR1 and CDR2 (germline): SGHTA, FQGNSA. The CDR3 spells CASSLATSAPLHF. CDR3 DNA: TGTGCCAGCAGCTTAGCTACCTCGGCACCCCTCCACTTT.

This clone has a single count. The DNA is omitted, as the CDR3 cannot be located on it reliably, and the CDR3 follows TCRdb's listing. V gene TRBV21-1 combines with J gene TRBJ1-4; whether TRBD1, the table's D call, matches the DNA was not checked. TRBV21-1 is a pseudogene locus. From its first to its last residue, the CDR3 has 18 amino acids. CDR3 loop: CASKFASGTGTANEKLFF.

To note about this clone: The junction and the germline gene differ at one end; a read error may be behind it. V usage is TRBV7-7 and J usage is TRBJ2-5; TRBD2 agrees at 11 bases. This CDR3 is 19 amino acids long. CDR1 is SSHAT, CDR2 FNYEAQ, per germline (reference sequence). For the CDR3, the DNA is TGTGCTAGCAGCAGACAAGGGGAGGGCCTAGCGGGGGGACGAGAGACCCAGTACTTC. Protein sequence: CASSRQGEGLAGGRETQYF.

This clone was detected only a few times. The rearrangement uses TRBV2 and TRBJ2-2, with D perhaps matching TRBD1 (6 bases). V was trimmed by 5 bases and J by 1 base, leaving 11 bases between them. Germline loops: CDR1 SNHLY, CDR2 FYNNEI. This CDR3 has 15 residues. CDR3 loop: CASSPGHLNTGELFF. For the CDR3, the DNA is TGTGCCAGCAGTCCGGGACATCTGAACACCGGGGAGCTGTTTTTT. The full variable domain, rest sourced from reference TRBV2 and TRBJ2-2, is EPEVTQTPSHQVTQMGQEVILRCVPISNHLYFYWYRQILGQKVEFLVSFYNNEISEKSEIFDDQFSVERPDGSNFTLKIRSTKLEDSAMYFCASSPGHLNTGELFFGEGSRLTVL.

The chain uses TRBV12-5 and TRBJ1-6; the D gene is possibly TRBD1 (5 bases). V was trimmed by 3 bases and J by 8 bases, leaving 8 bases between them. The CDR3 consists of 13 residues. Germline V gene sequence: CDR1 LGHNT, CDR2 FRNRAP. The CDR3 region is CASGFQGDSPLHF. The DNA of the CDR3 is TGTGCTAGTGGTTTCCAGGGTGATTCACCCCTCCACTTT.

The chain combines TRBV7-2 with TRBJ2-1; a possible D gene is TRBD2 (7 bases). CDR1 is SGHTA, CDR2 FQGNSA, per germline. This CDR3 is 16 amino acids long. V lost 2 bases and J lost 6, with 17 bases in between. The CDR3 coding sequence is TGTGCCAGCAGCTTATTCCTGGGGGGGGGCTCCAATGAGCAGTTCTTC. Its protein product is CASSLFLGGGSNEQFF.

This clone was seen once. The genes are TRBV7-2 and TRBJ2-1; D might be TRBD2 (6 bases). V was clipped by 1 base and J by 12 bases, with 19 bases between them. The CDR3 has 15 amino acids. Germline values: CDR1 SGHTA, CDR2 FQGNSA. Here the CDR3 reads CASSLEASVAATQFF. CDR3 in DNA: TGTGCCAGCAGCTTAGAAGCCTCTGTAGCGGCCACGCAGTTCTTC.

The chain uses TRBV28 and TRBJ1-1; D is uncertain. This CDR3 region has 14 residues. The V end was cut by 3 bases, the J end by 4 bases, with 12 bases between. Germline V gene lookup returns CDR1 MDHEN and CDR2 SYDVKM. CDR3: CASSLGGPSTEAFF. As DNA, the CDR3 is TGTGCCAGCAGTTTGGGAGGTCCGAGCACTGAAGCTTTCTTT.

This clone was recorded once. The V gene is TRBV19, the J gene TRBJ2-7, with 11 bases identical to TRBD2. The V gene's germline CDR1 is LNHDA and CDR2 SQIVND (reference sequence). J lost 6 bases, V lost 4 bases, and 8 bases had no gene match. This CDR3 has 15 amino acids. The CDR3 loop is CASSTLAGVAGEQYF. As DNA, the CDR3 is TGTGCCAGTAGTACACTAGCGGGGGTCGCGGGCGAGCAGTACTTC.

The rearrangement joins TRBV3-1 (or the pseudogene TRBV3-2) to TRBJ2-1; perhaps TRBD2 as D (6 bases). Germline V gives CDR1 LGHDT, CDR2 YNNKEL (reference sequence). V lost 4 bases, J lost 9 bases, and 13 bases lay in between. The CDR3 is 13 amino acids. The CDR3 sequence is CASSPISSAEQFF. For the CDR3, the DNA is TGTGCCAGCAGCCCTATCTCTAGCGCTGAGCAGTTCTTC.

The V and J genes are TRBV11-2 and TRBJ2-3; 11 bases agree with TRBD2. V was clipped by 4 bases and J by 3 bases; unmatched bases: 3. The CDR3 extends over 15 amino acids. The germline V gene has CDR1 SGHAT and CDR2 FQNNGV. The CDR3 loop reads CASSSGTSGTDTQYF. DNA of the CDR3: TGTGCCAGCAGCTCAGGGACTAGCGGAACAGATACGCAGTATTTT.

A few counts support this clone. This sequence joins TRBV1 and TRBJ2-3; the D call TRBD2 from the table was never checked on the DNA. TRBV1 is an annotated pseudogene. The CDR3 consists of 17 residues. The CDR3 DNA is TGCACCAGCAGCCAGACTAGCGGGGAGGACTGCACAGATACGCAGTATTTT. This sequence encodes CTSSQTSGEDCTDTQYF.

Only a few counts were recorded for this clone. The V gene is TRBV30, the J gene TRBJ1-2, with 11 positions matching TRBD1. CDR3 length: 13 residues. Looked up from germline, CDR1 is GTSNPN and CDR2 is SVGIG (reference sequence). CDR3 coding DNA: TGTGCTGCCGACTCGGACAGGGGGCATGGCTACACCTTC. It specifies CAADSDRGHGYTF.

In this sample, this clone turned up a few times. The gene calls are TRBV6-5 and TRBJ2-5; the match to TRBD1 covers 10 bases. Germline loops: CDR1 MNHEY, CDR2 SVGAGI. J gave up 2 bases and V 6 bases, and 3 bases lay outside the gene matches. The CDR3 spans 14 residues. CDR3 DNA sequence: TGTGCCAGCAGACTGGACAGGGGGCAAGAGACCCAGTACTTC. Its protein is CASRLDRGQETQYF.